A selection of T cell receptor beta chains follows, all from one sample in a study of early T cells in non-severe SARS-CoV-2 infection. TCRdb processed the 5' RACE reads anew with MiXCR; each CDR3 protein has one entry. The sample lists about 90,000 distinct CDR3 sequences; about an eighth were seen once. Sequencing used whole blood. The receptors were sampled from an adult who was a healthcare worker with PCR-confirmed SARS-CoV-2 infection or an uninfected control (not recorded which). CDR3s include the opening cysteine and the closing phenylalanine or tryptophan. A D gene is named only where the DNA matches it firmly. Where a row states a size, it is once, few, many or the class of an expanded clone; other rows omit it.

J | V | size | D | CDR3 | DNA
TRBJ2-7 | TRBV9 | - | TRBD2 | CASSPRLADNYEQYF | TGTGCCAGCAGCCCGAGACTAGCGGATAACTACGAGCAGTACTTC
TRBJ1-2 | TRBV7-9 | - | - | CASSFESSQRGYGYTF | TGTGCCAGCAGCTTCGAATCGAGCCAACGCGGGTATGGCTACACCTTC
TRBJ2-2 | TRBV2 | many | TRBD2 | CASMRTSGRNTGELFF | TGTGCCAGCATGAGGACTAGCGGGAGGAACACCGGGGAGCTGTTTTTT
TRBJ1-2 | TRBV7-8 | few | - | CASSPRTQIPYGYTF | TGTGCCAGCAGCCCCCGGACGCAGATCCCCTATGGCTACACCTTC
TRBJ2-5 | TRBV6-1 | - | - | CASSDPPEETQYF | TGTGCCAGCAGTGACCCCCCGGAAGAGACCCAGTACTTC
TRBJ2-7 | TRBV19 | few | TRBD2 | CASSMLAGASEQYF | TGTGCCAGTAGTATGTTAGCGGGAGCTTCCGAGCAGTACTTC
TRBJ2-1 | TRBV6-2/TRBV6-3 | - | TRBD2 | CASSSREEINEQFF | TGTGCCAGCAGTTCGCGGGAGGAGATAAATGAGCAGTTCTTC
TRBJ2-1 | TRBV25-1 | few | - | CASSETDSYNEQFF | TGTGCCAGCAGTGAAACCGACTCCTACAATGAGCAGTTCTTC
TRBJ2-7 | TRBV4-1 | few | - | CASSSRQVGYEQYF | TGCGCCAGCAGCTCCCGACAGGTTGGCTACGAGCAGTACTTC
TRBJ2-1 | TRBV4-1 | many | - | CASSQENRAFHNEQFF | TGCGCCAGCAGCCAAGAGAATCGGGCATTCCACAATGAGCAGTTCTTC
TRBJ2-1 | TRBV21-1 | - | - | CASSKRSRDEQFF | TGTGCCAGCAGCAAACGCTCGAGAGATGAGCAGTTCTTC
TRBJ2-2 | TRBV20-1 | few | TRBD2 | CSASSGSPGSGELFF | TGCAGTGCAAGTAGCGGGAGCCCGGGGTCCGGGGAGCTGTTTTTT
TRBJ2-3 | TRBV29-1 | many | - | CSQWMGMQYF | TGCAGCCAATGGATGGGGATGCAGTATTTT
TRBJ2-7 | TRBV3-1 | - | TRBD1 | CASSRDREAYEQYF | TGTGCCAGCAGCCGGGACAGGGAAGCCTACGAGCAGTACTTC
TRBJ1-5 | TRBV19 | - | - | CASSIAGYLQPQHF | TGTGCCAGTAGTATAGCAGGGTACCTCCAGCCCCAGCATTTT
TRBJ1-2 | TRBV29-1 | - | - | CSVEGWVAYGYTF | TGCAGCGTTGAAGGGTGGGTTGCCTATGGCTACACCTTC
TRBJ1-1 | TRBV29-1 | few | - | CSGRTNTEAFF | TGCAGCGGAAGGACGAACACTGAAGCTTTCTTT